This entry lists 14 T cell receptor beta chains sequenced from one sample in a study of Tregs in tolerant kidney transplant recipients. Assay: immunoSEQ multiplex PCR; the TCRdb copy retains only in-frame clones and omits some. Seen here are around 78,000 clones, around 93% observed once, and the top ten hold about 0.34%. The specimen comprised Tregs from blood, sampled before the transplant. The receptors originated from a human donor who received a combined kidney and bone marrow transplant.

The CDR3 DNA is TGCAGCGTTCCGGACAGGGAAAGAGCTTTCTTT. Translation: CSVPDRERAFF. The genes are TRBV29-1 and TRBJ1-1; 8 nucleotides agree with TRBD1. The V gene's germline CDR1 is SQVTM and CDR2 ANQGSEA. CDR3 length: 11 residues. V dropped 5 bases and J dropped 10; count of bases not matched to a gene: 6. Complete variable domain (other parts from reference TRBV29-1 and TRBJ1-1): SAVISQKPSRDICQRGTSLTIQCQVDSQVTMMFWYRQQPGQSLTLIATANQGSEATYESGFVIDKFPISRPNLTFSTLTVSNMSPEDSSIYLCSVPDRERAFFGQGTRLTVV.

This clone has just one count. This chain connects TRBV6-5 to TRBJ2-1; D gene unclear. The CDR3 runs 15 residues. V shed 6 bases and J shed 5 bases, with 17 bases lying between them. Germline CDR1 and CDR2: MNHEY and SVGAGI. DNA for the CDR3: TGTGCCAGCAGCCCCACCGGAGTTCTTAACAATGAGCAGTTCTTC. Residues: CASSPTGVLNNEQFF.

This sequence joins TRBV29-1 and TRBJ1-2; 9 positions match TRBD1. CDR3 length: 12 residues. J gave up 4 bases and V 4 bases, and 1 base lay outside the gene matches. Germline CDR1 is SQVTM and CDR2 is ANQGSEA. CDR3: CSVGTGVYGYTF. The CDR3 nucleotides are TGCAGCGTTGGGACAGGGGTCTATGGCTACACCTTC.

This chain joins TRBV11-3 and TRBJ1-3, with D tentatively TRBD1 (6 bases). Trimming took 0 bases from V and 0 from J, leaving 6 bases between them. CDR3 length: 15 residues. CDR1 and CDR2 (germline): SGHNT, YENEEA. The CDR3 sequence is CASSLEGHSGNTIYF. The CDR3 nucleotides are TGTGCCAGCAGCTTAGAGGGACACTCTGGAAACACCATATATTTT.

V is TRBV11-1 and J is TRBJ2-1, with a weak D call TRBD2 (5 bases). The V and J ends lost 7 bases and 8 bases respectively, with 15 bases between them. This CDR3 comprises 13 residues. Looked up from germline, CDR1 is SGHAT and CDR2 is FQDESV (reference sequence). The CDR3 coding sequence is TGTGCCAGCACTGCGGGTCAGTGGGATGAGCAGTTCTTC. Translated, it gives CASTAGQWDEQFF.

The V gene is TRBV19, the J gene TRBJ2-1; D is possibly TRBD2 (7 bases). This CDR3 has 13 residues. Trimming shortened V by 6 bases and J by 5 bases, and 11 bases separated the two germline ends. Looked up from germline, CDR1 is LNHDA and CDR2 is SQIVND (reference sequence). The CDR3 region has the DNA TGTGCCAGTAGGCGGGGGCCTAACAATGAGCAGTTCTTC. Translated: CASRRGPNNEQFF.

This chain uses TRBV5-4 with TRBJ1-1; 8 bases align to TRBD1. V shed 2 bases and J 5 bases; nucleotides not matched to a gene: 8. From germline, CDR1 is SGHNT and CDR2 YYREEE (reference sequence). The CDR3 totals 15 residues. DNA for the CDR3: TGTGCCAGCAGCTTAGAATACACAGGGGGGACTGAAGCTTTCTTT. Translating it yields CASSLEYTGGTEAFF.

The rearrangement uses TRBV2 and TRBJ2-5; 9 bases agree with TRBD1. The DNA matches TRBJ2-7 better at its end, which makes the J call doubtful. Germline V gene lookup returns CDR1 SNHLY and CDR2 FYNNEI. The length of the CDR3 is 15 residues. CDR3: CASSEMATGGYEQYF. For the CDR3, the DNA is TGTGCCAGCAGTGAAATGGCGACAGGGGGCTACGAGCAGTACTTC.

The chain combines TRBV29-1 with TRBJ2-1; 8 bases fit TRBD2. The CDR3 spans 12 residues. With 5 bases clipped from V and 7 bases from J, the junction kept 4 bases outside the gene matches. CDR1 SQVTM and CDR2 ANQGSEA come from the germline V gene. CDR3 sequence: CSVRTSWNEQFF. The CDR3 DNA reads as TGCAGCGTTCGGACTAGCTGGAATGAGCAGTTCTTC.

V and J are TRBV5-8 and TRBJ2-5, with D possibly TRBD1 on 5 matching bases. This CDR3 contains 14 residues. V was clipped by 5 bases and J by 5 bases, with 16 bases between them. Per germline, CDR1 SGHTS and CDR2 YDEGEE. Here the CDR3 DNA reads TGTGCCAGCAGTTGGGGCCCATCCTCGGAGACCCAGTACTTC. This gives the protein CASSWGPSSETQYF.

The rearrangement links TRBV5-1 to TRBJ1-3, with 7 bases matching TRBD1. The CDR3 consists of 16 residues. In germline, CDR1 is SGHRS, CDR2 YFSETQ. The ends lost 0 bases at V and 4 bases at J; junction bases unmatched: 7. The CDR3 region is CASSLDQGVAGNTIYF. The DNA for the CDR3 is TGCGCCAGCAGCTTGGATCAGGGGGTCGCGGGAAACACCATATATTTT.

DNA for the CDR3: TGTGCCAGCAGCCAGGAGAGCCCTCTGGCGGAAGTTTACAATGAGCAGTTCTTC. This translates into CASSQESPLAEVYNEQFF. The chain uses TRBV4-2 and TRBJ2-1; no firm D call. Trimming took off 3 bases at V and 4 bases at J, with 22 bases between the two ends. Germline-derived CDR1 and CDR2 are LGHNA and YNFKEQ. This CDR3 contains 18 residues.

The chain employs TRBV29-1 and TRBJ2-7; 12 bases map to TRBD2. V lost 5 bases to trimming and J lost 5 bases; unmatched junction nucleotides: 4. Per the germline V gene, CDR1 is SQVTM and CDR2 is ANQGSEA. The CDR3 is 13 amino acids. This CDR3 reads CSVWTSGIHEQYF. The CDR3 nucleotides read TGCAGCGTTTGGACTAGCGGGATCCACGAGCAGTACTTC.

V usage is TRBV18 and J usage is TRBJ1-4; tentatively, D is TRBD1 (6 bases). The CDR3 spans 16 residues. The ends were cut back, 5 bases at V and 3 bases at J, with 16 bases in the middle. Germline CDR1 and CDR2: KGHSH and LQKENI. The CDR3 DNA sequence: TGTGCCAGCTCAATCCGCGGGGGCGATTCTAATGAAAAACTGTTTTTT. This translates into CASSIRGGDSNEKLFF.